A single TCR beta chain is shown here with its context. This table comes from immunoSEQ multiplex PCR, and its TCRdb copy is limited to in-frame clones, with some not included. The table lists more than 90,000 clones, around 93% of them singletons. This specimen belongs to a study of cytomegalovirus exposure and HLA in healthy donors. Deletions cut 5 bases from V and 6 bases from J, with 14 bases between. Germline V lookup: CDR1 SEHNR, CDR2 FQNEAQ (reference sequence). The CDR3 is made up of 14 amino acids. The sample taken for sequencing was PBMCs. The chain carries TRBV7-9 and TRBJ1-5; the D gene is possibly TRBD1 (6 bases). The receptor was derived from a woman aged 30 to 39 in good health and CMV-seropositive. CDR3 protein: CASSEGGGLQPQHF. For the CDR3, the DNA is TGTGCCAGCAGCGAAGGGGGGGGGCTTCAGCCCCAGCATTTT.